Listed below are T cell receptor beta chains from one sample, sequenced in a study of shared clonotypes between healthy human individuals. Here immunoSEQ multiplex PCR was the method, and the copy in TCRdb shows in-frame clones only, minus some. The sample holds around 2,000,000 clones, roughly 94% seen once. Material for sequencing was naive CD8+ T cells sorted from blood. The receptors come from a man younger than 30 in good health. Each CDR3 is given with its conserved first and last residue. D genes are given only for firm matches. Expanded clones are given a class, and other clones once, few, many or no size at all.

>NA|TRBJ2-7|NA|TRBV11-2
CASSASRRAGDYEQYF
TGTGCCAGCAGCGCTTCGCGGAGAGCGGGCGACTACGAGCAGTACTTC
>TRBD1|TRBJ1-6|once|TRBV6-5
CASSSGQGYSPLHF
TGTGCCAGCAGTTCAGGACAGGGCTATTCACCCCTCCACTTT
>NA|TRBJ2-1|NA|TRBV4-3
CASSQVEGEYNEQFF
TGCGCCAGCAGCCAAGTGGAGGGGGAATACAATGAGCAGTTCTTC
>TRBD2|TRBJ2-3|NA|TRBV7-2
CASSLDGLADTQYF
TGTGCCAGCAGCTTAGATGGACTAGCAGATACGCAGTATTTT
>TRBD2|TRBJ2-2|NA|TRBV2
CASSSRAGDPGELFF
TGTGCCAGCAGTTCTCGAGCGGGGGATCCCGGGGAGCTGTTTTTT
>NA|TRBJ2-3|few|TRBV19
CASSSGGLGLASTDTQYF
TGTGCCAGTAGTTCAGGAGGGCTGGGGTTGGCAAGCACAGATACGCAGTATTTT
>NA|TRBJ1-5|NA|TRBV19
CASRMEGYQPQHF
TGTGCCAGTAGAATGGAAGGGTATCAGCCCCAGCATTTT
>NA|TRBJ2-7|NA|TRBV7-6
CASSLGRGYEQYF
TGTGCCAGCAGCTTAGGCAGGGGCTACGAGCAGTACTTC
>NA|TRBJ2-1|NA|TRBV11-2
CASSFEAGYNEQFF
TGTGCCAGCAGCTTTGAAGCGGGTTACAATGAGCAGTTCTTC
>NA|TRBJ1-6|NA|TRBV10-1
CANKDIYVYNSPLHF
TGCGCCAACAAGGACATATACGTTTATAATTCACCCCTCCACTTT
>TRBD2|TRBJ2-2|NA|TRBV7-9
CASRPSLATGELFF
TGTGCCAGCAGGCCTTCACTAGCGACCGGGGAGCTGTTTTTT
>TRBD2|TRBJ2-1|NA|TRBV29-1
CSVDPDSSGNNEQFF
TGCAGCGTTGATCCGGACTCGAGCGGGAACAATGAGCAGTTCTTC